This T cell receptor beta chain was retrieved from a study of T cells of healthy individuals (dated 2018 in TCRdb). Library creation used 5' RACE. Sequenced using an Illumina MiSeq. Using fastp trimming at Q25 and MiXCR clonotype assembly, TCRdb reanalyzed the public sequencing data and kept in-frame beta chains. Each record represents a unique CDR3 protein, reported with the most common genes and DNA among its rows. The sample includes about 96,000 distinct CDR3 sequences, with 17% observed a single time. The top ten clones comprise around 6.4% of the sample. This clonotype was observed a handful of times. Its target antigen remains unknown. There are no base qualities to consult, and no much larger clone falls within one base. The clonotype comes from a human donor in good health.

The CDR3: CASSSGRHTDTQYF. The DNA sequence is TGTGCCAGCAGTTCTGGACGGCACACAGATACGCAGTATTTT. In this chain, TRBV6-2 or TRBV6-3 is recombined with TRBJ2-3; there is no confident call for the D gene. The germline V gene specifies MNHEY as CDR1 and SVGEGT as CDR2. The CDR3 holds 14 amino acids from the cysteine to the phenylalanine. Of all the DNA, just the CDR3 is kept, 42 bases in frame from base 1. V drops 4 bases and J drops 2 bases, leaving 10 bases in between.